This T cell receptor (beta chain) was observed in a study of beta chain features in type 1 diabetes. Findings of the study overall: In every one of the four CD4+ subsets, TCRB CDR3s were moderately but significantly shorter in Type 1 diabetes patients.

Looked up from germline, CDR1 is MDHEN and CDR2 is SYDVKM. V dropped 4 bases and J dropped 5 bases, with 11 bases sitting between them. The CDR3 spans 13 residues. A few counts support this clone. Its antigen is unidentified. The whole isolated RNA underwent reverse transcription, so sequencing captured expressed TCRB transcripts. Profiled with immunoSEQ multiplex PCR; TCRdb holds only in-frame clones, not every one. The sample has 120,000 or so clones; approximately 15% are singletons. The sequence was obtained from a man aged 18 to 30 with type 1 diabetes. Sequenced input: central memory CD4+ T cells from blood. V usage is TRBV28 and J usage is TRBJ1-2; D gene ambiguous. The CDR3 region is CASSSGRTYGYTF. The CDR3, as DNA: TGTGCCAGCAGTTCCGGCCGAACTTATGGCTACACCTTC.